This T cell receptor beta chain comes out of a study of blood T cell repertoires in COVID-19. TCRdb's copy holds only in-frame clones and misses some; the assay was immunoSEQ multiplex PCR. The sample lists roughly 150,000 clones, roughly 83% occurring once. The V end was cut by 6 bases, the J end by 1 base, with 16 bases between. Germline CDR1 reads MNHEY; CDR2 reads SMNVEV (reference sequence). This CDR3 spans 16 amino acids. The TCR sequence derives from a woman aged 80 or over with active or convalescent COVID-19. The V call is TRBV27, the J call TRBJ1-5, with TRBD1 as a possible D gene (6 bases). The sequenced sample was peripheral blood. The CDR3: CASSPVGGLSNQPQHF. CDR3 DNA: TGTGCCAGCAGCCCGGTGGGGGGGCTGAGCAATCAGCCCCAGCATTTT.